The 21 T cell receptor beta chains given below trace back to one sample, sequenced in a study of blood T cell repertoires in COVID-19. Clones were sequenced by immunoSEQ multiplex PCR, and TCRdb holds only the in-frame ones, with some missing. The data hold about 97,000 clones, with approximately 92% observed a single time. The sequenced material came from peripheral blood. Receptors were obtained from a man aged 18 to 29 with acute or convalescent COVID-19.

V usage is TRBV21-1 and J usage is TRBJ2-5; the table's D gene call, TRBD2, was not cross checked with the DNA. TRBV21-1 constitutes a pseudogene. This CDR3 region has 18 residues. CDR3 region: CASSDRGASGESQETQYF. The CDR3 DNA sequence: TGTGCCAGCAGCGACCGTGGGGCTAGCGGGGAGAGCCAAGAGACCCAGTACTTC.

This clone came up a few times. V is TRBV5-1 and J is TRBJ1-1, with TRBD1 matching over 9 bases. V lost 4 bases to trimming and J lost 0 bases; unmatched junction nucleotides: 7. Per the germline V gene, CDR1 is SGHRS and CDR2 is YFSETQ. The CDR3 is 16 amino acids. The CDR3 sequence is CASSQGQGRMNTEAFF. The CDR3 coding sequence is TGCGCCAGCAGCCAAGGACAGGGGCGGATGAACACTGAAGCTTTCTTT. Variable domain in full (rest from reference TRBV5-1 and TRBJ1-1): KAGVTQTPRYLIKTRGQQVTLSCSPISGHRSVSWYQQTPGQGLQFLFEYFSETQRNKGNFPGRFSGRQFSNSRSEMNVSTLELGDSALYLCASSQGQGRMNTEAFFGQGTRLTVV.

The genes are TRBV7-7 and TRBJ1-1; a weak D match, TRBD1 (5 bases). The CDR3 length is 14 residues. The germline V gene has CDR1 SSHAT and CDR2 FNYEAQ (reference sequence). The V end lost 5 bases, the J end lost 3 bases, and 13 bases lay between the germline ends. CDR3 in amino acids: CASSRNPGDTEAFF. The CDR3 DNA is TGTGCCAGCAGCCGGAACCCGGGGGACACTGAAGCTTTCTTT.

The genes are TRBV7-2 and TRBJ1-3, with 7 positions matching TRBD1. The CDR3 consists of 15 residues. The germline CDR1 and CDR2 sequences are SGHTA and FQGNSA. V shed 2 bases, J shed 4 bases, and the junction held 5 bases outside the gene matches. CDR3 in DNA: TGTGCCAGCAGCTTAATGACAGGGTCAGGAAACACCATATATTTT. Encoded protein: CASSLMTGSGNTIYF. The variable domain in full, with the rest retrieved from reference TRBV7-2 and TRBJ1-3, is GAGVSQSPSNKVTEKGKDVELRCDPISGHTALYWYRQSLGQGLEFLIYFQGNSAPDKSGLPSDRFSAERTGGSVSTLTIQRTQQEDSAVYLCASSLMTGSGNTIYFGEGSWLTVV.

This clone appeared once. The chain links TRBV12-3 or TRBV12-4 to TRBJ1-1; weak D call: TRBD1 (5 bases). CDR3 size: 13 residues. V lost 5 bases and J 5 bases, leaving 12 bases between the germline ends. The CDR3 DNA follows: TGTGCCAGCAGTGGAAGGAGGGGAACTGAAGCTTTCTTT. This codes for CASSGRRGTEAFF.

In its sample, this clone was seen once. The V gene is TRBV29-1, the J gene TRBJ2-3, with a tentative D call TRBD1 (5 bases). Trimming shortened V by 5 bases and J by 5 bases, and 11 bases separated the two germline ends. In germline, CDR1 is SQVTM, CDR2 ANQGSEA. The length of the CDR3 is 12 residues. The CDR3 loop reads CSVRQPLDTQYF. The CDR3 nucleotides read TGCAGCGTTCGACAGCCCCTAGATACGCAGTATTTT.

The chain uses TRBV18 and TRBJ2-3; 8 nucleotides align to TRBD1. Germline V CDR1 and CDR2: KGHSH, LQKENI. Trimming at V came to 2 bases and at J to 4 bases, leaving 8 bases not matched to a gene. There are 16 residues in the CDR3. CDR3 nucleotide sequence: TGTGCCAGCTCACCAGGCAGGGGGCGTAGGGCAGATACGCAGTATTTT. Its translation: CASSPGRGRRADTQYF.

This sequence joins TRBV14 and TRBJ2-7; the match to TRBD1 covers 7 bases. Trimming cost V 0 bases and J 6 bases; bases outside gene matches: 11. The CDR3 consists of 16 residues. Germline lookup yields CDR1 SGHDN and CDR2 FVKESK. CDR3 coding DNA: TGTGCCAGCAGCCAAGATCCCGAGACAGGGAGAAGCGAGCAGTACTTC. This gives the protein CASSQDPETGRSEQYF.

The J gene is TRBJ1-1, the V gene TRBV30; D is perhaps TRBD1 (6 bases). V was trimmed by 2 bases and J by 6 bases, leaving 16 bases between them. This CDR3 has 14 amino acids. Germline loops: CDR1 GTSNPN, CDR2 SVGIG (reference sequence). The DNA for the CDR3 is TGTGCCTGGAGTCCAGGACAGTCCGGGGCTGAAGCTTTCTTT. Amino acid sequence: CAWSPGQSGAEAFF.

V and J are TRBV5-1 and TRBJ2-4; the match to TRBD1 covers 10 bases. From germline, CDR1 is SGHRS and CDR2 YFSETQ. J lost 6 bases, V lost 4 bases, and 7 bases had no gene match. This CDR3 has 15 amino acids. Here the CDR3 DNA reads TGCGCCAGCAGCCAGGACAGGGGGTACGGAAACATTCAGTACTTC. Residues: CASSQDRGYGNIQYF.

This rearrangement joins TRBV25-1 to TRBJ2-5; tentatively, D is TRBD1 (6 bases). Trimming removed 3 bases at V and 3 bases at J, with 17 bases between. The CDR3 length is 16 residues. CDR1 is MGHDK, CDR2 SYGVNS, per germline. For the CDR3, the DNA is TGTGCCAGCAGTGAGGGGACACACCTCCGAGAAGAGACCCAGTACTTC. Translating gives CASSEGTHLREETQYF.

This clone was seen only once. V and J are TRBV6-1 and TRBJ1-2; D is possibly TRBD1 (5 bases). Germline V gene data show CDR1 as MNHNS and CDR2 as SASEGT. CDR3 length: 15 residues. The germline V and J ends were trimmed by 0 bases and 2 bases, with 10 bases remaining between them. CDR3 protein: CASSEAGLPNYGYTF. CDR3 coding DNA: TGTGCCAGCAGTGAAGCGGGACTGCCAAACTATGGCTACACCTTC.

The V call is TRBV30, the J call TRBJ1-5; D not resolved. Trimming took off 0 bases at V and 4 bases at J, with 7 bases between the two ends. The CDR3 is 13 residues long. CDR1 and CDR2 (germline): GTSNPN, SVGIG (reference sequence). The CDR3 sequence: CAWSVGLNQPQHF. As DNA, the CDR3 is TGTGCCTGGAGTGTAGGACTTAATCAGCCCCAGCATTTT.

The chain links TRBV20-1 to TRBJ1-1; 8 bases line up with TRBD1. This CDR3 contains 13 residues. V trimming: 3 bases; J trimming: 4 bases; junction bases outside the gene matches: 4. Germline loops: CDR1 DFQATT, CDR2 SNEGSKA (reference sequence). CDR3 DNA: TGCAGTGCTAGTAGGCAGGGGGCCACTGAAGCTTTCTTT. It is translated as CSASRQGATEAFF.

This clone has a single count. The chain combines TRBV10-3 with TRBJ1-1, with D possibly TRBD1 on 6 matching bases. This CDR3 has 14 residues. Germline CDR1 is ENHRY and CDR2 is SYGVKD. V was pared by 7 bases and J by 5 bases, with 17 bases between. DNA of the CDR3: TGTGCCATCACGCGGGGGGGCTGGAGGACTGAAGCTTTCTTT. Its protein product is CAITRGGWRTEAFF.

This clone was seen a single time. The V call is TRBV13, the J call TRBJ1-3; D might be TRBD1 (6 bases). V gave up 4 bases and J gave up 2 bases, with 15 bases separating them. CDR1 is PRHDT, CDR2 FYEKMQ, per germline (reference sequence). The CDR3 spans 16 residues. In DNA, the CDR3 is TGTGCCAGCAGCTATGAGACAGGACAGACTGGAAACACCATATATTTT. Translating it yields CASSYETGQTGNTIYF.

This clone came up once. This chain connects TRBV5-4 to TRBJ2-1; D is possibly TRBD2 (5 bases). This CDR3 region has 14 residues. The germline gives CDR1 SGHNT, CDR2 YYREEE (reference sequence). V was trimmed by 4 bases and J by 3 bases, leaving 11 bases between them. The CDR3 sequence: CASSPDWVYNEQFF. CDR3 DNA sequence: TGTGCCAGCAGCCCGGACTGGGTCTACAATGAGCAGTTCTTC.

This clone was observed once. The genes are TRBV6-6 and TRBJ1-1; a possible D gene is TRBD1 (6 bases). Germline V CDR1 and CDR2: MNHNY, SVGAGI (reference sequence). The ends were cut back, 0 bases at V and 6 bases at J, with 17 bases in the middle. This CDR3 region has 16 residues. The CDR3 loop is CASSYSGQSLGPEAFF. The CDR3 nucleotides read TGTGCCAGCAGTTACTCAGGACAGAGTCTGGGGCCTGAAGCTTTCTTT.

The gene calls are TRBV7-9 and TRBJ2-1, with a tentative D call TRBD1 (6 bases). This CDR3 has 16 amino acids. V shed 1 base and J shed 0 bases, with 10 bases lying between them. Per the germline V gene, CDR1 is SEHNR and CDR2 is FQNEAQ (reference sequence). Written as DNA, the CDR3 is TGTGCCAGCAGCTTAGGGGAAGGGGGCTCCTACAATGAGCAGTTCTTC. Translating it yields CASSLGEGGSYNEQFF. The entire variable domain, with the rest obtained from reference TRBV7-9 and TRBJ2-1, is as follows: DTGVSQNPRHKITKRGQNVTFRCDPISEHNRLYWYRQTLGQGPEFLTYFQNEAQLEKSRLLSDRFSAERPKGSFSTLEIQRTEQGDSAMYLCASSLGEGGSYNEQFFGPGTRLTVL.

This chain connects TRBV9 to TRBJ1-3; 8 nucleotides align to TRBD1. The junction had 9 bases not matched to a gene; V was cut back by 4 bases and J by 9 bases. Germline V gene lookup returns CDR1 SGDLS and CDR2 YYNGEE. This CDR3 has 14 amino acids. Here the CDR3 DNA reads TGTGCCAGCAGCCGTGGACAGGGTCCGGGCACCATATATTTT. Translated, it gives CASSRGQGPGTIYF.

The CDR3: CASQDSTYNEQFF. CDR3 bases: TGTGCCAGCCAGGACAGCACATACAATGAGCAGTTCTTC. The chain has TRBV6-5 and TRBJ2-1, with D perhaps matching TRBD1 (6 bases). Germline V lookup: CDR1 MNHEY, CDR2 SVGAGI. With 8 bases removed from V and 4 bases from J, the gap between germline ends came to 12 bases. This CDR3 comprises 13 residues.